The clone carrying this T cell receptor beta chain was counted at least ten times. Antigen specificity is unknown. Trimming shortened V by 6 bases and J by 0 bases, and 8 bases separated the two germline ends. This CDR3 spans 13 amino acids. The data derive from a study of regulatory T cells in long-lasting Graves disease. HTBI primers from iRepertoire and Arm-PCR of CDR3 regions yielded the TCR beta libraries. TCRdb passed the multiplex PCR reads through MiXCR, listing each CDR3 protein once. The data show 400,000 or so distinct CDR3 sequences, less than 25% seen once. General observations from the study: Favored usage of TRBV28, TRBJ1-2 and TRBJ2-5 was recorded in persistent disease.

Time point in this sample: persistent/refractory GD, antithyroid drugs over 5 years with positive TRAb. Making the TCR library involved RNA that had been extracted from PBMCs. Enrollment of patients was through an endocrinology department in Xi'an, China. As collected, the peripheral blood samples measured about 9.2 milliliters each and went into EDTA tubes. The gene calls are TRBV12-3 or TRBV12-4 and TRBJ2-5, with D possibly TRBD2 on 6 matching bases. Sequences were derived from peripheral blood mononuclear cells (PBMCs), sampled when the disease was refractory, from a patient treated with antithyroid drugs. The sequence was obtained from a female donor with Graves disease. CDR3 loop: CASSGSYQETQYF. CDR3 bases: TGTGCCAGCAGCGGGAGTTACCAAGAGACCCAGTACTTC.